This TCR beta chain appears in the sequencing data of a study of regulatory T cells in long-lasting Graves disease. HTBI primers from iRepertoire and Arm-PCR of CDR3 regions yielded the TCR beta libraries. TCRdb recomputed calls from the multiplex PCR reads with MiXCR, one row per CDR3 protein. Among 200,000 to 250,000 distinct CDR3 sequences listed, 20% to 25% were seen once. With 3 bases clipped from V and 5 bases from J, the junction kept 5 bases outside the gene matches. The length of the CDR3 is 15 residues. Germline V CDR1 and CDR2: SGHNT, YENEEA. Documented time point: newly diagnosed GD, antithyroid drugs for less than 3 months. RNA extracted from PBMCs served as the sequencing template.

The receptor was derived from a female donor with Graves disease. The specimen was peripheral blood mononuclear cells (PBMCs), collected at new diagnosis, from a patient treated with antithyroid drugs. This chain connects TRBV11-3 to TRBJ1-2; 11 nucleotides align to TRBD1. Here the CDR3 reads CASSLGGTGGYGYTF. CDR3 DNA sequence: TGTGCCAGCAGCTTGGGAGGGACAGGGGGTTATGGCTACACCTTC.